What follows are 8 T cell receptor beta chains derived from one specimen sequenced in a study of blood T cell repertoires in COVID-19. Repertoires were generated with immunoSEQ multiplex PCR, while TCRdb's copy carries only in-frame clones and drops some. The sample comprises about 280,000 clones, approximately 85% of which are singletons, and about 10% rests with the top ten. The specimen sequenced was peripheral blood. The receptors here all came from a woman aged 70-85 years with acute or convalescent COVID-19.

The CDR3 spells CASSLDSDRSNTEAFF. Here the CDR3 DNA reads TGTGCCAGCAGCTTAGATTCCGACAGGTCGAACACTGAAGCTTTCTTT. The V and J genes are TRBV11-2 and TRBJ1-1; the D gene is possibly TRBD1 (6 bases). Germline CDR1 reads SGHAT; CDR2 reads FQNNGV. V was trimmed by 0 bases and J by 1 base, leaving 12 bases between them. The CDR3 spans 16 residues.

This chain links TRBV6-6 with TRBJ1-2; TRBD1 matches 11 bases. Germline V CDR1 and CDR2: MNHNY, SVGAGI (reference sequence). Trimming at V came to 5 bases and at J to 8 bases, leaving 7 bases not matched to a gene. The CDR3 has 14 residues. As DNA, the CDR3 is TGTGCCAGCAGTCCCATCAGGACAGGGGGCGGCTACACCTTC. It codes for CASSPIRTGGGYTF.

The rearrangement uses TRBV11-2 and TRBJ2-3; 10 nucleotides line up with TRBD2. The CDR3 totals 16 residues. V was clipped by 1 base and J by 1 base; unmatched bases: 2. Germline V lookup: CDR1 SGHAT, CDR2 FQNNGV. CDR3 loop: CASSLVAGGRTDTQYF. For the CDR3, the DNA is TGTGCCAGCAGCTTAGTAGCGGGGGGCCGCACAGATACGCAGTATTTT.

This sequence joins TRBV29-1 and TRBJ1-2, with D possibly TRBD1 on 6 matching bases. This CDR3 has 13 amino acids. From germline, CDR1 is SQVTM and CDR2 ANQGSEA. V lost 8 bases, J lost 8 bases, and 21 bases lay in between. This chain's CDR3 is CSYSQGRQEGYTF. In DNA, the CDR3 is TGCAGCTACTCTCAGGGGCGCCAGGAAGGCTACACCTTC.

The chain carries TRBV24-1 and TRBJ2-3; D is unclear. This CDR3 region has 16 residues. V was shortened by 5 bases and J by 0 bases, with 14 bases between the two germline ends. CDR1 and CDR2 (germline): KGHDR, SFDVKD. The CDR3 bases are TGTGCCACCAGTGGAGGCGTGAGACCAAGCACAGATACGCAGTATTTT. It codes for CATSGGVRPSTDTQYF.

The chain employs TRBV4-2 and TRBJ2-1; 12 bases are shared with TRBD2. The V gene end was trimmed by 1 base and the J gene end by 0 bases; junction bases not matched to a gene: 7. CDR3 length equals 19 residues. CDR1 is LGHNA, CDR2 YNFKEQ, per germline. The CDR3 protein is CASSQVSGTSGPSYNEQFF. As DNA, the CDR3 is TGTGCCAGCAGCCAAGTCTCCGGGACTAGCGGGCCCTCCTACAATGAGCAGTTCTTC.

This clone has just one count. The J gene is TRBJ2-1, the V gene TRBV5-5; no firm D call. V lost 0 bases to trimming and J lost 0 bases, with 10 bases between them. This CDR3 contains 16 residues. Germline values: CDR1 SGHKS, CDR2 YYEKEE (reference sequence). The CDR3: CASSLVAASSYNEQFF. In DNA, the CDR3 is TGTGCCAGCAGCTTGGTAGCCGCGAGCTCCTACAATGAGCAGTTCTTC.

In regard to this clone: Other DNA sequences in this sample translate to the same CDR3. The J gene is TRBJ1-5, the V gene TRBV4-1; 8 bases fit TRBD1. The CDR3 totals 15 residues. V lost 3 bases and J lost 0; bases outside the gene matches: 1. CDR1 is MGHRA, CDR2 YSYEKL, per germline. Here the CDR3 reads CASSQGTGSNQPQHF. The CDR3 coding sequence is TGCGCCAGCAGCCAGGGGACAGGTAGCAATCAGCCCCAGCATTTT.